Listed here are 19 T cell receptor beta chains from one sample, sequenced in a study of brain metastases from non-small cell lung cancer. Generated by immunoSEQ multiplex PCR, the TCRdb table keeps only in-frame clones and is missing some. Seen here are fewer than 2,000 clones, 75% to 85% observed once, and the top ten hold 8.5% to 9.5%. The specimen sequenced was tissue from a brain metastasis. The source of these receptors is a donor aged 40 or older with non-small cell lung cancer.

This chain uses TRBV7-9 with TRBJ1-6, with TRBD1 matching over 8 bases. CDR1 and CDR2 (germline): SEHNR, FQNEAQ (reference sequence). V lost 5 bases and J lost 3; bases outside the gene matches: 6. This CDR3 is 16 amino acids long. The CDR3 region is CASSAGTGFYNSPLHF. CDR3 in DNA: TGTGCCAGCAGCGCCGGGACAGGTTTCTATAATTCACCCCTCCACTTT.

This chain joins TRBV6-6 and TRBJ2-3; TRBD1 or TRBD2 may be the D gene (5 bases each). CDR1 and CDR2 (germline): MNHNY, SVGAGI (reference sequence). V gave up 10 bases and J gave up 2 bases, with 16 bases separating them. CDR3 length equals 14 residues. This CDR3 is CATQGATYTDTQYF. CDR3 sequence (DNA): TGTGCCACCCAGGGAGCCACCTACACAGATACGCAGTATTTT.

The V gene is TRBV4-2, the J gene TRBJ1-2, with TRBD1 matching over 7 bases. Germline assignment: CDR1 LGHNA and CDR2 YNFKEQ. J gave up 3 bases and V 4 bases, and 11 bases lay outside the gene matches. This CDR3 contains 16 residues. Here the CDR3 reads CASSRSSRDRDYGYTF. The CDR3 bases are TGTGCCAGCAGCCGTTCCTCCCGGGACAGAGACTATGGCTACACCTTC.

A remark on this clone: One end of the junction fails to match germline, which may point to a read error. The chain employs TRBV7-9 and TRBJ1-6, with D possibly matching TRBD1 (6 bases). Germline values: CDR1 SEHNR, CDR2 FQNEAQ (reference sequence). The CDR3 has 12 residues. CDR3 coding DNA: TGTACCAGCAGCCGGGGGGCCTCACCCCTCCACTTT. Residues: CTSSRGASPLHF.

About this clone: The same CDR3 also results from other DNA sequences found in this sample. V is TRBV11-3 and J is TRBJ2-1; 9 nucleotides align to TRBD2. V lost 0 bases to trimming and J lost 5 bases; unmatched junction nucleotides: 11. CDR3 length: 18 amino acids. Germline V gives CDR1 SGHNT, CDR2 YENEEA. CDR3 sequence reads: CASSLEISRGGFDNEQFF. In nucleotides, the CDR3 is TGTGCCAGCAGCTTAGAAATTTCGCGGGGGGGCTTCGACAATGAGCAGTTCTTC.

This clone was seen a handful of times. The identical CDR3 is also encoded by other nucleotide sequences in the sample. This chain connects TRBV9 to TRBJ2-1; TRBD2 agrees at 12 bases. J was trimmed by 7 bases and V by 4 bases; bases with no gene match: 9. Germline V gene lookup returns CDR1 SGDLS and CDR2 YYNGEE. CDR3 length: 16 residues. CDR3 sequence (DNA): TGTGCCAGCAGCCCACAGACTAGCGGGGGATATAATGAGCAGTTCTTC. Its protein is CASSPQTSGGYNEQFF.

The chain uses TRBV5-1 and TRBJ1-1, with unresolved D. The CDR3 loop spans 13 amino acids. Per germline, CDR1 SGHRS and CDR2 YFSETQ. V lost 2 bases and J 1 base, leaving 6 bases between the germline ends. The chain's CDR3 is CASSFQGNTEAFF. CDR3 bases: TGCGCCAGCAGCTTCCAAGGGAACACTGAAGCTTTCTTT.

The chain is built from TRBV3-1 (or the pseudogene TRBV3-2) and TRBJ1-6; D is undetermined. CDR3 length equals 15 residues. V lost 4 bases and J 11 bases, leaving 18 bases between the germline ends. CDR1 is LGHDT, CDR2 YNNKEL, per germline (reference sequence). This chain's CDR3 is CASSPLNRAGAPLHF. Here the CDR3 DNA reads TGTGCCAGCAGCCCTCTCAACCGGGCCGGTGCACCCCTCCACTTT.

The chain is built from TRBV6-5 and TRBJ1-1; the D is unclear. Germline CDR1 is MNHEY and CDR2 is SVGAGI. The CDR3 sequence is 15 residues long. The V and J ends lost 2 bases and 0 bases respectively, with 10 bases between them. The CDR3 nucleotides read TGTGCCAGCAGTTACCGTGGGGTTATGAACACTGAAGCTTTCTTT. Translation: CASSYRGVMNTEAFF.

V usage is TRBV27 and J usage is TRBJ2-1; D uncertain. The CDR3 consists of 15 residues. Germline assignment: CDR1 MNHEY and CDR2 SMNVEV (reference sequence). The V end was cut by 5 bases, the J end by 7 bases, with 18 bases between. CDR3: CASSPRDVLGNEQFF. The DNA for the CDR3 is TGTGCCAGCAGTCCACGAGACGTCCTGGGGAATGAGCAGTTCTTC.

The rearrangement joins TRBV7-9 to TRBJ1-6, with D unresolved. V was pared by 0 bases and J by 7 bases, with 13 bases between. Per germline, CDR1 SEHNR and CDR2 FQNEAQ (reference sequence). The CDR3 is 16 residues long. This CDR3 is CASSLAVRIGNSPLHF. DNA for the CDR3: TGTGCCAGCAGCTTAGCGGTCAGAATCGGCAATTCACCCCTCCACTTT. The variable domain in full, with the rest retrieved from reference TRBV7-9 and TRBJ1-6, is DTGVSQNPRHKITKRGQNVTFRCDPISEHNRLYWYRQTLGQGPEFLTYFQNEAQLEKSRLLSDRFSAERPKGSFSTLEIQRTEQGDSAMYLCASSLAVRIGNSPLHFGNGTRLTVT.

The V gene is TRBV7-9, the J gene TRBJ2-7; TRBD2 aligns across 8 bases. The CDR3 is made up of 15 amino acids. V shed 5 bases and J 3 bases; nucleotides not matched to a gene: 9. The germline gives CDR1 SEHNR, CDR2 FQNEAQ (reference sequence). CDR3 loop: CASSPPKRGYYEQYF. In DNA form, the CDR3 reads TGTGCCAGCAGCCCCCCAAAGCGGGGGTACTACGAGCAGTACTTC.

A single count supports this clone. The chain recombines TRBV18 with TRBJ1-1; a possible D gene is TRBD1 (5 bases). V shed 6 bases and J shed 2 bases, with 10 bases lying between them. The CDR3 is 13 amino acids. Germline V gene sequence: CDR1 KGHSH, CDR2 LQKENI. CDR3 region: CASSAGTNTEAFF. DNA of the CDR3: TGTGCCAGCTCGGCCGGGACCAACACTGAAGCTTTCTTT. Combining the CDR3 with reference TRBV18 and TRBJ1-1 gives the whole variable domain NAGVMQNPRHLVRRRGQEARLRCSPMKGHSHVYWYRQLPEEGLKFMVYLQKENIIDESGMPKERFSAEFPKEGPSILRIQQVVRGDSAAYFCASSAGTNTEAFFGQGTRLTVV.

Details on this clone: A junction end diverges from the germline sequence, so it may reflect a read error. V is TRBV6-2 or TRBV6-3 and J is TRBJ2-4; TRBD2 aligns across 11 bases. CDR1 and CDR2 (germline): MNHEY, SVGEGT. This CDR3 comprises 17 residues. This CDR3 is CASSPAGTSGFKNIQYF. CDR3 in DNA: TGTGCCAGCAGTCCCGCGGGGACTAGCGGATTCAAAAACATTCAATACTTC.

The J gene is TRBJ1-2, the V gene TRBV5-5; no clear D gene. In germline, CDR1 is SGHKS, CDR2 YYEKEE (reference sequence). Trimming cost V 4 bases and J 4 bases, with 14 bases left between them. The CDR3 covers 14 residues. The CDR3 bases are TGTGCCAGCAGCCCCCCGAGGCGGTCCTATGGCTACACCTTC. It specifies CASSPPRRSYGYTF.

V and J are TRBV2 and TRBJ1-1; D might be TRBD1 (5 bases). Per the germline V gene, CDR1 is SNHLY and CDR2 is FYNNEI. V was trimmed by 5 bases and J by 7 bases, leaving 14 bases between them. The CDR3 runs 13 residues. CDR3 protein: CASSRTGGGEAFF. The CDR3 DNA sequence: TGTGCCAGCAGTAGGACCGGGGGGGGTGAAGCTTTCTTT.

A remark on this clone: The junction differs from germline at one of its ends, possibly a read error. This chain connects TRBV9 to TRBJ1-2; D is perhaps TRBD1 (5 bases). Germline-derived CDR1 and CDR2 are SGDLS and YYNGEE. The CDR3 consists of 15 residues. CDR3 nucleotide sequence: TGTGCCAGCAGCATGGAGCAGGGAACTAACTATAGCTACACCTTC. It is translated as CASSMEQGTNYSYTF. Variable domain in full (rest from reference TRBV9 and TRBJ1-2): DSGVTQTPKHLITATGQRVTLRCSPRSGDLSVYWYQQSLDQGLQFLIQYYNGEERAKGNILERFSAQQFPDLHSELNLSSLELGDSALYFCASSMEQGTNYSYTFGSGTRLTVV.

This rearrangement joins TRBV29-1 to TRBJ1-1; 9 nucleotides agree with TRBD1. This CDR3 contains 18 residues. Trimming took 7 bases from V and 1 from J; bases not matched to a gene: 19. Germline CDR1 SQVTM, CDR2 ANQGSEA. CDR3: CSAPPPGQGRGGNTEAFF. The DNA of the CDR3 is TGCAGCGCCCCACCACCGGGACAGGGTAGGGGAGGGAACACTGAAGCTTTCTTT.

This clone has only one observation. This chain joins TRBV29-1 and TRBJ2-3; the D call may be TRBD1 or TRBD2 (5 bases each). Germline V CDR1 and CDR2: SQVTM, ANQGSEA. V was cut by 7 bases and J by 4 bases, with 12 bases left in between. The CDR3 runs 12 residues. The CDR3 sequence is CSGFQGADTQYF. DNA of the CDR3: TGCAGCGGTTTTCAGGGAGCAGATACGCAGTATTTT.